Listed here are 8 T cell receptor beta chains from one sample, sequenced in a study of shared clonotypes between healthy human individuals. Naive CD8 cells lacked CD45RO and underwent positive selection for CCR7, leaving out terminally differentiated effector memory CD45RA+ cells. Here immunoSEQ multiplex PCR was the method, and the copy in TCRdb shows in-frame clones only, minus some. The table records roughly 890,000 clones, about 92% of them present only once. Material for sequencing was naive CD8+ T cells sorted from blood. These receptors were taken from a man aged 25-45 years in good health.

The count of this clone is one. An end of the junction does not agree with germline; a read error may underlie this. This chain connects TRBV4-3 to TRBJ1-1, with no clear D. CDR1 and CDR2 (germline): LGHNA, YSLEER. The CDR3 runs 14 residues. The CDR3 sequence is CASSQGLWNAEAFF. As DNA, the CDR3 is TGCGCCAGCAGCCAAGGGCTGTGGAACGCTGAAGCTTTCTTT.

The chain couples TRBV14 to TRBJ1-1; maybe TRBD1 (5 bases). Germline V gives CDR1 SGHDN, CDR2 FVKESK. Trimming removed 3 bases from V and 8 bases from J, with 7 bases in between. The CDR3 covers 11 residues. The CDR3 region has the DNA TGTGCCAGCAGCCACGCAGGGGAAGCTTTCTTT. It codes for CASSHAGEAFF. Looking up the rest from reference TRBV14 and TRBJ1-1 gives the full variable domain: EAGVTQFPSHSVIEKGQTVTLRCDPISGHDNLYWYRRVMGKEIKFLLHFVKESKQDESGMPNNRFLAERTGGTYSTLKVQPAELEDSGVYFCASSHAGEAFFGQGTRLTVV.

The J gene is TRBJ2-1, the V gene TRBV27; TRBD1 is a possible D gene (6 bases). Per germline, CDR1 MNHEY and CDR2 SMNVEV (reference sequence). Trimming pared 6 bases from V and 6 bases from J, leaving 12 bases between. This CDR3 has 13 amino acids. CDR3 sequence reads: CASSRGLANEQFF. CDR3 nucleotide sequence: TGTGCCAGCAGCAGGGGCCTAGCCAATGAGCAGTTCTTC.

This chain connects TRBV7-9 to TRBJ2-1, with D perhaps matching TRBD2 (5 bases). V lost 1 base and J 7 bases, leaving 8 bases between the germline ends. Germline assignment: CDR1 SEHNR and CDR2 FQNEAQ (reference sequence). The CDR3 runs to 13 residues. The CDR3 spells CASSLERGNEQFF. For the CDR3, the DNA is TGTGCCAGCAGCTTAGAAAGAGGGAATGAGCAGTTCTTC. The complete variable domain, with remaining parts taken from reference TRBV7-9 and TRBJ2-1, reads DTGVSQNPRHKITKRGQNVTFRCDPISEHNRLYWYRQTLGQGPEFLTYFQNEAQLEKSRLLSDRFSAERPKGSFSTLEIQRTEQGDSAMYLCASSLERGNEQFFGPGTRLTVL.

This chain joins TRBV2 and TRBJ1-4, with D hard to call. Trimming removed 4 bases at V and 4 bases at J, with 16 bases between. Per germline, CDR1 SNHLY and CDR2 FYNNEI. This CDR3 region has 16 residues. The CDR3 region is CASSGPDRSYNEKLFF. CDR3 coding DNA: TGTGCCAGCAGTGGTCCGGACCGCTCTTATAATGAAAAACTGTTTTTT.

This clone was recorded a few times. The chain has TRBV4-1 and TRBJ2-7; D may be TRBD2 (5 bases). The germline gives CDR1 MGHRA, CDR2 YSYEKL. This CDR3 is 14 amino acids long. The germline V and J ends were trimmed by 1 base and 3 bases, with 10 bases remaining between them. Written as DNA, the CDR3 is TGCGCCAGCAGCCAAGGGCCGGGGAACTACGAGCAGTACTTC. Translating gives CASSQGPGNYEQYF.

The gene calls are TRBV29-1 and TRBJ2-7; a possible D gene is TRBD2 (6 bases). V was shortened by 4 bases and J by 3 bases, with 7 bases between the two germline ends. The CDR3 is 11 amino acids. Germline values: CDR1 SQVTM, CDR2 ANQGSEA. The CDR3 DNA is TGCAGCGTTGGCGGGAACTACGAGCAGTACTTC. This gives the protein CSVGGNYEQYF.

The rearrangement joins TRBV27 to TRBJ2-1, with 10 bases that match TRBD1. J was trimmed by 8 bases and V by 0 bases; bases with no gene match: 1. Germline CDR1 is MNHEY and CDR2 is SMNVEV (reference sequence). CDR3 length equals 14 residues. In nucleotides, the CDR3 is TGTGCCAGCAGTTTATCGACAGGGGGCCATGAGCAGTTCTTC. This translates into CASSLSTGGHEQFF.